This TCR beta chain comes out of a study of blood T cell repertoires in COVID-19. About the study: Specimens from acute and convalescent COVID-19 originated in the United States, Italy and Spain. T cells, B-cell-depleted T cells, or PBMCs supplied cDNA or gDNA.

Germline-derived CDR1 and CDR2 are SGHTA and FQGNSA. Trimming took 5 bases from V and 2 from J; bases not matched to a gene: 12. The CDR3 runs to 17 residues. Per the study methods: Quantification of nucleated cells was approximated via reference gene primer amplification. TCRdb keeps only in-frame clones here, not all; method: immunoSEQ multiplex PCR. That table is the source of V, J and clone size, and D and trimming were worked out from the DNA. This table holds 200,000 to 250,000 clones, 82% found once. The Seattle site enrolled patients during active infection and followed them longitudinally. The V gene is TRBV7-2, the J gene TRBJ2-1; 7 nucleotides match TRBD1. Sequenced material: peripheral blood. The source is a woman in her 70s with COVID-19, enrolled during active disease. The CDR3 DNA reads as TGTGCCAGCAGCCTAAGCGCAGGGGGAGCCCCCTACAATGAGCAGTTCTTC. Protein product: CASSLSAGGAPYNEQFF.